Described below is a single T cell receptor beta chain sequence and its context. The sample comes from a study of blood T cell repertoires in COVID-19. Overall study context: Collection of acute and convalescent COVID-19 samples took place in the United States, Italy and Spain. Nucleic acid was either cDNA or gDNA, and it came from T cells, B-cell-depleted T cells, or PBMCs.

Germline CDR1 and CDR2: MNHEY and SVGEGT. This CDR3 has 12 amino acids. V lost 6 bases and J lost 5, with 9 bases in between. Using immunoSEQ multiplex PCR, the repertoire was profiled, and TCRdb retains in-frame clones only, with some absent. The sample holds hundreds of thousands of clones; about 89% are singletons and the top ten take approximately 3.7%. This clonotype originated in a woman aged 25 to 45 who had recovered from COVID-19. The sequenced sample consisted of PBMCs or T cells enriched from blood (not recorded which). The chain couples TRBV6-2 or TRBV6-3 to TRBJ2-3, with a possible D match to TRBD2 (5 bases). In DNA, the CDR3 is TGTGCCAGCAGCGGACTGGGAGATACGCAGTATTTT. It specifies CASSGLGDTQYF.